Listed here are 16 T cell receptor beta chains from one sample, sequenced in a study of T cell responses to AZD1222 COVID-19 vaccine. The method was immunoSEQ multiplex PCR; TCRdb's version includes in-frame clones alone and lacks a portion of them. This table has about 110,000 clones, 80% to 90% appearing once. The sequenced sample was peripheral blood, obtained 28 days after the second AZD1222 dose. The receptor source for this set is an adult who received the AZD1222 COVID-19 vaccine.

The gene calls are TRBV12-3 or TRBV12-4 and TRBJ2-7, with a possible D match to TRBD1 (5 bases). The CDR3 covers 13 residues. The V and J ends lost 5 bases and 4 bases respectively, with 12 bases between them. DNA for the CDR3: TGTGCCAGCAGTATCGACAGCTTTTACGAGCAGTACTTC. Its translation is CASSIDSFYEQYF.

This clone appeared once. This chain links TRBV28 with TRBJ1-4, with 8 bases matching TRBD1. The CDR3 runs to 15 residues. V dropped 5 bases and J dropped 7; count of bases not matched to a gene: 9. Per germline, CDR1 MDHEN and CDR2 SYDVKM. CDR3 nucleotides: TGTGCCAGCAGTACCACAACAGGGGGGGTTGAAAAACTGTTTTTT. Encoded protein: CASSTTTGGVEKLFF. The whole variable domain, remainder taken from reference TRBV28 and TRBJ1-4, is DVKVTQSSRYLVKRTGEKVFLECVQDMDHENMFWYRQDPGLGLRLIYFSYDVKMKEKGDIPEGYSVSREKKERFSLILESASTNQTSMYLCASSTTTGGVEKLFFGSGTQLSVL.

The chain joins TRBV3-1 (or the pseudogene TRBV3-2) to TRBJ1-2; D is perhaps TRBD1 (6 bases). V was trimmed by 0 bases and J by 6 bases, leaving 11 bases between them. This CDR3 spans 14 amino acids. The germline gives CDR1 LGHDT, CDR2 YNNKEL (reference sequence). The CDR3 is CASSQDSGADGYTF. CDR3 DNA sequence: TGTGCCAGCAGCCAAGATTCAGGGGCGGATGGCTACACCTTC.

The rearrangement uses TRBV10-2 and TRBJ2-7, with D possibly being TRBD2 (7 bases). The germline gives CDR1 WSHSY, CDR2 SAAADI. V was shortened by 1 base and J by 4 bases, with 14 bases between the two germline ends. The CDR3 contains 15 residues. The CDR3 DNA reads TGCGCCAGCAGTGAGTTAGGGGGGGGCGGGTACGAGCAGTACTTC. It is translated as CASSELGGGGYEQYF.

The chain combines TRBV12-5 with TRBJ2-5; 9 bases fit TRBD2. The CDR3 extends over 17 amino acids. Germline CDR1 reads LGHNT; CDR2 reads FRNRAP. The V segment lost 0 bases and the J segment 5 bases; nucleotides outside the gene matches: 10. The CDR3 loop is CASGLVLGGGAGETQYF. The CDR3 nucleotides are TGTGCTAGTGGTTTGGTACTTGGCGGGGGGGCCGGGGAGACCCAGTACTTC.

This clone was seen a single time. V is TRBV15 and J is TRBJ2-2, with 8 nucleotides matching TRBD2. The length of the CDR3 is 17 residues. Germline values: CDR1 LNHNV, CDR2 YYDKDF (reference sequence). With V trimmed by 5 bases and J by 4 bases, 12 bases remained unmatched. CDR3 coding DNA: TGTGCCACCAGCCCCCGGGGAGCGGGGGATGGCACCGGGGAGCTGTTTTTT. Residues: CATSPRGAGDGTGELFF.

The chain joins TRBV5-1 to TRBJ2-7, with D tentatively TRBD1 (6 bases). The V gene's germline CDR1 is SGHRS and CDR2 YFSETQ. This CDR3 has 14 amino acids. V lost 0 bases, J lost 3 bases, and 10 bases lay in between. The CDR3 reads CASSLELGGYEQYF. The DNA of the CDR3 is TGCGCCAGCAGCTTGGAGCTAGGGGGCTACGAGCAGTACTTC.

The chain couples TRBV5-6 to TRBJ2-2, with TRBD1 matching over 7 bases. CDR3 length: 14 residues. The germline CDR1 and CDR2 sequences are SGHDT and YYEEEE. V was pared by 4 bases and J by 4 bases, with 4 bases of the junction left unmatched. The CDR3 DNA sequence: TGTGCCAGCAGCGGCACAGGGGTCACCGGGGAGCTGTTTTTT. This encodes CASSGTGVTGELFF. The full variable domain, completed using reference TRBV5-6 and TRBJ2-2, is DAGVTQSPTHLIKTRGQQVTLRCSPKSGHDTVSWYQQALGQGPQFIFQYYEEEERQRGNFPDRFSGHQFPNYSSELNVNALLLGDSALYLCASSGTGVTGELFFGEGSRLTVL.

The chain recombines TRBV6-5 with TRBJ2-7; 7 bases are a match to TRBD1. Germline assignment: CDR1 MNHEY and CDR2 SVGAGI. Trimming took 2 bases from V and 1 from J; bases not matched to a gene: 2. The CDR3 is 14 amino acids. The CDR3 here is CASSYTGQSYEQYF. In nucleotides, the CDR3 is TGTGCCAGCAGTTACACGGGACAGTCCTACGAGCAGTACTTC.

The chain combines TRBV4-2 with TRBJ2-5, with a weak D call TRBD1 (5 bases). Per the germline V gene, CDR1 is LGHNA and CDR2 is YNFKEQ. This CDR3 is built from 15 residues. Deletions cut 0 bases from V and 0 bases from J, with 8 bases between. Here the CDR3 DNA reads TGTGCCAGCAGCCAAGAGGGGCAGGACCAAGAGACCCAGTACTTC. Its protein is CASSQEGQDQETQYF.

J is TRBJ1-2 and V is TRBV24-1, with TRBD1 matching over 7 bases. The germline V gene encodes CDR1 KGHDR and CDR2 SFDVKD. This CDR3 has 12 amino acids. The V segment lost 9 bases and the J segment 8 bases; nucleotides outside the gene matches: 8. The CDR3 nucleotides are TGTGCCACCTCGACAGGGCCGGGAGGCTACACCTTC. Protein sequence: CATSTGPGGYTF.

Only a few counts were recorded for this clone. The genes are TRBV5-1 and TRBJ1-4; D is perhaps TRBD1 (6 bases). Germline lookup yields CDR1 SGHRS and CDR2 YFSETQ. The V end was cut by 4 bases, the J end by 8 bases, with 21 bases between. CDR3 size: 16 residues. Here the CDR3 reads CASSLSPAGVGEKLFF. DNA for the CDR3: TGCGCCAGCAGCCTGTCCCCGGCAGGGGTCGGGGAAAAACTGTTTTTT.

This chain uses TRBV5-1 with TRBJ1-3; 10 bases match TRBD1. J lost 4 bases, V lost 4 bases, and 8 bases had no gene match. The CDR3 is 16 residues long. The germline V gene has CDR1 SGHRS and CDR2 YFSETQ. The CDR3 loop reads CASSPPGQGIGNTIYF. The DNA of the CDR3 is TGCGCCAGCAGCCCACCGGGACAGGGGATCGGAAACACCATATATTTT. The full variable domain, its missing parts supplied by reference TRBV5-1 and TRBJ1-3, is KAGVTQTPRYLIKTRGQQVTLSCSPISGHRSVSWYQQTPGQGLQFLFEYFSETQRNKGNFPGRFSGRQFSNSRSEMNVSTLELGDSALYLCASSPPGQGIGNTIYFGEGSWLTVV.

The chain couples TRBV7-2 to TRBJ1-1, with unresolved D. The germline V gene has CDR1 SGHTA and CDR2 FQGNSA. V lost 5 bases and J lost 7, with 11 bases in between. The length of the CDR3 is 12 residues. The CDR3: CASSPADLEAFF. CDR3 bases: TGTGCCAGCAGCCCAGCGGATCTTGAAGCTTTCTTT.

This chain uses TRBV5-1 with TRBJ2-7, with D unresolved. Germline V gene data show CDR1 as SGHRS and CDR2 as YFSETQ. Trimming removed 1 base at V and 6 bases at J, with 14 bases between. This CDR3 is built from 14 residues. CDR3 coding DNA: TGCGCCAGCAGCTTGAGCCCAACCCCAGGCGAGCAGTACTTC. Its protein product is CASSLSPTPGEQYF.

V gene TRBV18 combines with J gene TRBJ1-3; D ambiguous. Trimming took 3 bases from V and 0 from J, leaving 12 bases between them. There are 16 residues in the CDR3. CDR1 is KGHSH, CDR2 LQKENI, per germline. The CDR3 DNA reads TGTGCCAGCTCACCTGCGGCGGGGAGCTCTGGAAACACCATATATTTT. Translation: CASSPAAGSSGNTIYF.